This T cell receptor beta chain stems from a study of T cells in Graves' hyperthyroidism and ophthalmopathy. Study observations and caveats: Separation of ophthalmopathy from stable hyperthyroidism was achieved by a 13 V-J model. Before onset, by a median of about six months, the model predicted ophthalmopathy.

RNA transcripts gave rise to amplified TCR beta CDR3 regions. First-round RT-PCR with HTBI primers amplified the TCR CDR3 region. Using its own MiXCR run on the multiplex PCR reads, TCRdb lists one record per CDR3 protein. The sample lists about 420,000 distinct CDR3 sequences; 15% to 18% were seen once. This CDR3 has 15 amino acids. Concerning this clonotype: The antigen is undetermined. A much more abundant neighbour one base away suggests this may be a read error.

Diagnoses were made from clinical symptoms, serum measures (thyroxine and TRAb), thyroid ultrasound and orbital computed tomography. This chain connects TRBV12-3 or TRBV12-4 to TRBJ1-5; TRBD1 might be the D (6 bases). The sample taken for sequencing was blood. The sequence was obtained from a woman aged 18 to 35 with Graves' hyperthyroidism. This CDR3 is CASTLRGFEDQPQRF. The CDR3 DNA reads as TGTGCCAGCACTTTGAGGGGGTTCGAGGATCAGCCCCAGCGTTTT.